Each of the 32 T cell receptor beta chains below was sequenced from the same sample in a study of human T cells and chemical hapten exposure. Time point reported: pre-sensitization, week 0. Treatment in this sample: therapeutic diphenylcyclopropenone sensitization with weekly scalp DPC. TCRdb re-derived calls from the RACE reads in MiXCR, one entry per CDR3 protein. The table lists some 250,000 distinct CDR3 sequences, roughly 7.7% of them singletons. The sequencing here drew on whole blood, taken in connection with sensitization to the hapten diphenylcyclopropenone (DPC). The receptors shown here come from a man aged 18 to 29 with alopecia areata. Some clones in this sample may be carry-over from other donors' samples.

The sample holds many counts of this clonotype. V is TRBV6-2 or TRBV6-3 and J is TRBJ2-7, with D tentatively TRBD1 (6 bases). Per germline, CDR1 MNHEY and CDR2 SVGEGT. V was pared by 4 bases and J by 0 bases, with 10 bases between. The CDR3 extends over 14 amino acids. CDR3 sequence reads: CASSSTGSSYEQYV. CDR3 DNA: TGTGCCAGCAGTTCCACAGGGAGCTCCTACGAGCAGTACGTC.

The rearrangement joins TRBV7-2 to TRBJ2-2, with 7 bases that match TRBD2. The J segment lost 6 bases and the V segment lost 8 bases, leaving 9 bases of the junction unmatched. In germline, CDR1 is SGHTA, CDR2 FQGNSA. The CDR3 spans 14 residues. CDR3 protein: CASSGRGYAGELFF. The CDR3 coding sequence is TGTGCCAGCTCGGGGCGGGGGTATGCCGGGGAGCTGTTTTTT.

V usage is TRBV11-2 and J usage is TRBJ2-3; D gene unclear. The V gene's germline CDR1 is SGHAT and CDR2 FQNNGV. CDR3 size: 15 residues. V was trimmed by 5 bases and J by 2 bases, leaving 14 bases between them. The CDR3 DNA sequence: TGTGCCAGCAGCCCCCAAGGGCCAATCACAGATACGCAGTATTTT. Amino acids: CASSPQGPITDTQYF.

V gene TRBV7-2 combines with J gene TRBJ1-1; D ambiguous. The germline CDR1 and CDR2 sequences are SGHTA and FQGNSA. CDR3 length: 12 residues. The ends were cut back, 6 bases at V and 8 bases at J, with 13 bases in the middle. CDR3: CASRKGVWEAFF. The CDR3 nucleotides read TGTGCCAGCAGAAAAGGCGTGTGGGAAGCTTTCTTT.

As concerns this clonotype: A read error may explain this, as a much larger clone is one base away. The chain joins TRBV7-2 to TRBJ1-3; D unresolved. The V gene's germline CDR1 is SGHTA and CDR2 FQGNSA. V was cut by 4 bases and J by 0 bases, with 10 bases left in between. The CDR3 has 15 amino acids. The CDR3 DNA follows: TGTGCCAGCAGCTGCTTGCTGGTCTCTGGAAACACCATATATTTT. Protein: CASSCLLVSGNTIYF.

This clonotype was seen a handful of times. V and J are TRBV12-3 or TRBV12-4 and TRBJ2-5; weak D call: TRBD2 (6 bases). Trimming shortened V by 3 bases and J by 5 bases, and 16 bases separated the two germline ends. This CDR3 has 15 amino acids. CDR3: CASSFNRDSRETQYF. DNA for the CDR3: TGTGCCAGCAGTTTTAACCGGGACTCGCGGGAGACCCAGTACTTC.

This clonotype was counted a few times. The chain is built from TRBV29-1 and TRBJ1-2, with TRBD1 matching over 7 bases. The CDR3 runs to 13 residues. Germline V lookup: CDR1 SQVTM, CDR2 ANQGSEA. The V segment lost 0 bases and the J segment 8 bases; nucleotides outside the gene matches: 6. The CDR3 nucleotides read TGCAGCGTTGAAGATCAAGGACAGGTGGGCTACACCTTC. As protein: CSVEDQGQVGYTF.

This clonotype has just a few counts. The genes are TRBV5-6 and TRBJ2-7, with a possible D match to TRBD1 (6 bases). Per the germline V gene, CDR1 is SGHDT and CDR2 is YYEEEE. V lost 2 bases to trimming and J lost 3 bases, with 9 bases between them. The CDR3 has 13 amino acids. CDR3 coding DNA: TGTGCCAGCAGCTTCACAGGGTTCTACGAGCAGTACGTC. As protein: CASSFTGFYEQYV.

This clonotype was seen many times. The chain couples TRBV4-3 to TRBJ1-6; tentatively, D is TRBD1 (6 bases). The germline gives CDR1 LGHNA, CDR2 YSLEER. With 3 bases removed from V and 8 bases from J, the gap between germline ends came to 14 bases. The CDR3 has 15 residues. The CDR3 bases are TGCGCCAGCAGCCAGAGAACAGGGTTTGATTCACCCCTCCACTTT. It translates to CASSQRTGFDSPLHF.

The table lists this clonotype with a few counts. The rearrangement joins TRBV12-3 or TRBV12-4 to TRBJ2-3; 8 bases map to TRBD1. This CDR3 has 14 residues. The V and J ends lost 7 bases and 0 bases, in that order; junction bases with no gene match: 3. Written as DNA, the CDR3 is TGTGCCAGCATGGGGACAGGTAGCACAGATACGCAGTATTTT. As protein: CASMGTGSTDTQYF.

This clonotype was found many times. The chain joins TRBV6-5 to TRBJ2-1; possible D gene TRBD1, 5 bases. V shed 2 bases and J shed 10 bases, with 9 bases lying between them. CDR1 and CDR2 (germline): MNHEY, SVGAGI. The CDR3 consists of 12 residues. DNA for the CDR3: TGTGCCAGCAGTTACGGGGCAGGGGAGCAGTTCTTC. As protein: CASSYGAGEQFF.

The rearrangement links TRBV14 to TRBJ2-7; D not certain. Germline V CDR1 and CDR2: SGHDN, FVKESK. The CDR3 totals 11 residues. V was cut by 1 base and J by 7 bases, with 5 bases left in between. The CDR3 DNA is TGTGCCAGCAGCCAAGTGGGGGAGCAGTACTTC. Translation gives CASSQVGEQYF.

The CDR3 sequence is CASSRGTSGGNQPQHF. CDR3 coding DNA: TGTGCCAGCAGCCGCGGGACAAGCGGAGGCAATCAGCCCCAGCATTTT. The chain recombines TRBV3-1 with TRBJ1-5, with TRBD1 as a possible D gene (6 bases). In germline, CDR1 is LGHDT, CDR2 YNNKEL (reference sequence). The CDR3 runs 16 residues. V was clipped by 4 bases and J by 2 bases, with 15 bases between them.

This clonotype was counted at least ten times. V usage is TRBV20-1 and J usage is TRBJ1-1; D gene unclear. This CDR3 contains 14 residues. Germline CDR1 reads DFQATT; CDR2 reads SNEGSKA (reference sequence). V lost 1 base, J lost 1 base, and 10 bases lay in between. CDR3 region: CSARAPATNTEAFF. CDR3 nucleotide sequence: TGCAGTGCTAGAGCCCCAGCTACGAACACTGAAGCTTTCTTT.

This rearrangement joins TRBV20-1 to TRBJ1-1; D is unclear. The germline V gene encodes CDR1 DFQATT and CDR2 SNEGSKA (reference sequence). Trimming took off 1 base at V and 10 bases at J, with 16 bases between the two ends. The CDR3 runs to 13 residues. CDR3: CSARGSPSVGAFF. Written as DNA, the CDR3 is TGCAGTGCTAGAGGTAGCCCCTCAGTGGGAGCTTTCTTT.

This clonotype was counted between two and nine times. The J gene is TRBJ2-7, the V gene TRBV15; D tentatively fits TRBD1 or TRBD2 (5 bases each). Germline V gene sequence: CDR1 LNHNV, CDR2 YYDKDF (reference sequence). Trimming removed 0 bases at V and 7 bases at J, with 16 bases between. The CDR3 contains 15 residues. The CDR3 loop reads CATSRDPTGPLEQYF. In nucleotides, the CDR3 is TGTGCCACCAGCAGAGATCCGACGGGGCCTTTAGAGCAGTACTTC. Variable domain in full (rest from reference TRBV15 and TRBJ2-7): DAMVIQNPRYQVTQFGKPVTLSCSQTLNHNVMYWYQQKSSQAPKLLFHYYDKDFNNEADTPDNFQSRRPNTSFCFLDIRSPGLGDTAMYLCATSRDPTGPLEQYFGPGTRLTVT.

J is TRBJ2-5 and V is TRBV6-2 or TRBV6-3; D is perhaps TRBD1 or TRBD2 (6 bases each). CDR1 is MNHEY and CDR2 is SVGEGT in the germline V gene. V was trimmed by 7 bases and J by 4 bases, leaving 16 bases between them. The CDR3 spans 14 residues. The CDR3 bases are TGTGCCAGCATGGCGGGACACCAGGGAGAGACCCAGTACTTC. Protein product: CASMAGHQGETQYF.

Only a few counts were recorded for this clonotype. CDR3 nucleotide sequence: TGTGCCAGCAGTTACGAATCGGCAGGGAATTCACCCCTCCACTTT. Amino acid sequence: CASSYESAGNSPLHF. The chain is built from TRBV6-2 or TRBV6-3 and TRBJ1-6, with D tentatively TRBD1 (5 bases). Germline lookup yields CDR1 MNHEY and CDR2 SVGEGT. The CDR3 runs 15 residues. Deletions cut 2 bases from V and 7 bases from J, with 12 bases between.

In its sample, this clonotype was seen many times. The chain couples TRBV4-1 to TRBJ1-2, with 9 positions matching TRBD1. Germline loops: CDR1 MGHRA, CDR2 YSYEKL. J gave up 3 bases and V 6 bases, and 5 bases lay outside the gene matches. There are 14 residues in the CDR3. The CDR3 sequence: CASSPDRGDYGYTF. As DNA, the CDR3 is TGCGCCAGCAGTCCCGACAGGGGGGACTATGGCTACACCTTC.

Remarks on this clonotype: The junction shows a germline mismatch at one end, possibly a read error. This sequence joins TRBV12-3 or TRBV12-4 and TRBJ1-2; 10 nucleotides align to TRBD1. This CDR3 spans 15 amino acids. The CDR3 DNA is TGTGCCAGCAGTTTCCGGGACAGGGGTAACGATGGCTACACCTTC. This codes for CASSFRDRGNDGYTF.

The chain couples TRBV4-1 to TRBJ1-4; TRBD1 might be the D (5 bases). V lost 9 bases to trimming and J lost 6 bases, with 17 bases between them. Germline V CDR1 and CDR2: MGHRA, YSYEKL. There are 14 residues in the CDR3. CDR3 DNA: TGCGCCAGTAGGAGGACAACCCTCGATGAAAAACTGTTTTTT. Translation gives CASRRTTLDEKLFF.

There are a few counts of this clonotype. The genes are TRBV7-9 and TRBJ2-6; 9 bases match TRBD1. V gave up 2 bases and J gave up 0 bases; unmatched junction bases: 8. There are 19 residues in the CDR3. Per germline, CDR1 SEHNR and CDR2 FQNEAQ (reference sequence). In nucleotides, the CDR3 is TGTGCCAGCAGCTTACTTATGGGACAGGGTAACTCTGGGGCCAACGTCCTGACTTTC. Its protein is CASSLLMGQGNSGANVLTF.

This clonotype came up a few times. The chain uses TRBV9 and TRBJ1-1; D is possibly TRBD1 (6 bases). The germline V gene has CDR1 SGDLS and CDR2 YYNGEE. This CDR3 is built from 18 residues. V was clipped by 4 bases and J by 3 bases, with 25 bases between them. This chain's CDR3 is CASSFPREGGRPDTEAFF. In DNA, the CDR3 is TGTGCCAGCAGCTTCCCTCGTGAAGGGGGTCGACCGGACACTGAAGCTTTCTTT.

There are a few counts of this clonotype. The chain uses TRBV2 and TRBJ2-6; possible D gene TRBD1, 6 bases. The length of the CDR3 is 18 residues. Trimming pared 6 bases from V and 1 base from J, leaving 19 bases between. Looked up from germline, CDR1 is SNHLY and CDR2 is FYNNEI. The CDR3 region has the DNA TGTGCCAGCAGAGTTACCGGGACAACCTTTTCTGGGGCCAACGTCCTGACTTTC. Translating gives CASRVTGTTFSGANVLTF.

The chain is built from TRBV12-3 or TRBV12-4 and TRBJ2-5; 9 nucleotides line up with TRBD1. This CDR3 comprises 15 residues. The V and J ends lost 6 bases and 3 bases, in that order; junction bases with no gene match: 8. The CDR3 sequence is CASSLLWTGEETQYF. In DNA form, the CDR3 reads TGTGCCAGCAGCCTCCTCTGGACAGGGGAAGAGACCCAGTACTTC.

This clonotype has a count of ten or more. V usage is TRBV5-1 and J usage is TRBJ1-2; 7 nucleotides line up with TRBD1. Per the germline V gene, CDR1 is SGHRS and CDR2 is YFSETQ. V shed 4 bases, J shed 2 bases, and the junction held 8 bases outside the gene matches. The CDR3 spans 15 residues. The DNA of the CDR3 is TGCGCCAGCAGCGGAGGACAGGATTTGAACTATGGCTACACCTTC. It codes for CASSGGQDLNYGYTF.

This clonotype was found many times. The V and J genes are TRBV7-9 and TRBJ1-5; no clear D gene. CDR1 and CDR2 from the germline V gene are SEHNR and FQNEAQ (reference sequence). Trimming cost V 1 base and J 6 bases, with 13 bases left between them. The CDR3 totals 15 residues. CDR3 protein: CASSLGNHWGQPQHF. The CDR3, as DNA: TGTGCCAGCAGCTTAGGCAATCACTGGGGTCAGCCCCAGCATTTT.

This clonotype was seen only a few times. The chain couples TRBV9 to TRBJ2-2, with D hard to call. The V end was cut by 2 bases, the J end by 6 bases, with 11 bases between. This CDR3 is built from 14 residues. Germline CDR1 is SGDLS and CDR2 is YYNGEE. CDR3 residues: CASSVPPLPGELFF. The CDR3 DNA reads TGTGCCAGCAGCGTGCCACCTCTACCCGGGGAGCTGTTTTTT. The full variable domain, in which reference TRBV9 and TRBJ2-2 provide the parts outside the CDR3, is DSGVTQTPKHLITATGQRVTLRCSPRSGDLSVYWYQQSLDQGLQFLIQYYNGEERAKGNILERFSAQQFPDLHSELNLSSLELGDSALYFCASSVPPLPGELFFGEGSRLTVL.

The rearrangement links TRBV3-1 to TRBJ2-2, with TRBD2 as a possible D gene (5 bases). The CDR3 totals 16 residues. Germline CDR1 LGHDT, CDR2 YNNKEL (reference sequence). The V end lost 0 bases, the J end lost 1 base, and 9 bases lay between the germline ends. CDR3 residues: CASSQEPDLNTGELFF. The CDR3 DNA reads TGTGCCAGCAGCCAAGAGCCGGACTTGAACACCGGGGAGCTGTTTTTT.

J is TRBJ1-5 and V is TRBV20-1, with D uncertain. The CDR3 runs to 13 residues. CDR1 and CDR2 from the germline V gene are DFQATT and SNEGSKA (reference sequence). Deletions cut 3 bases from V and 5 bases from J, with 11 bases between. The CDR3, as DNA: TGCAGTGCTAGGGACTTGGCCTATCAGCCCCAGCATTTT. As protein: CSARDLAYQPQHF.

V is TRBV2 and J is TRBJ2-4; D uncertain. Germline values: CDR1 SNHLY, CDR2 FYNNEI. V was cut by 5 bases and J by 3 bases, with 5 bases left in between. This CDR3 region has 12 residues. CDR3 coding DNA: TGTGCCAGCAGTAGGGACAAAAACATTCAGTACTTC. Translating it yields CASSRDKNIQYF.

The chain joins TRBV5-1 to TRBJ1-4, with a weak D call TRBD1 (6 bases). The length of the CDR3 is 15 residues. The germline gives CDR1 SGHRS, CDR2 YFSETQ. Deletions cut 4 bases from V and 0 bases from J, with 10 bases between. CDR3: CASSPRGSTNEKLFF. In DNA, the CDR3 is TGCGCCAGCAGCCCGAGGGGGTCAACTAATGAAAAACTGTTTTTT.